These 8 T cell receptor beta chains were sequenced from one sample in a study of T cells in localized non-small cell lung cancer. Assay: immunoSEQ multiplex PCR; the TCRdb copy retains only in-frame clones and omits some. The repertoire holds over 45,000 clones, about 72% seen once, with about 17% in the top ten. Specimen: peripheral blood, collected before any cancer treatment. The receptors were gathered from a man between 40 and 70 years old with stage I squamous cell lung carcinoma.

The chain joins TRBV7-2 to TRBJ2-5; D is unclear. Trimming took 0 bases from V and 2 from J, leaving 10 bases between them. CDR1 and CDR2 from the germline V gene are SGHTA and FQGNSA. This CDR3 region has 15 residues. The CDR3 coding sequence is TGTGCCAGCAGCTTAGCGGTGACGGAACAAGAGACCCAGTACTTC. Translated: CASSLAVTEQETQYF.

The chain employs TRBV4-1 and TRBJ1-4; no clear D gene. The CDR3 spans 15 residues. Trimming cost V 5 bases and J 5 bases, with 15 bases left between them. Germline-derived CDR1 and CDR2 are MGHRA and YSYEKL. CDR3 sequence reads: CASSRWYGSNEKLFF. For the CDR3, the DNA is TGCGCCAGCAGCAGATGGTACGGTTCCAATGAAAAACTGTTTTTT.

The chain uses TRBV18 and TRBJ2-5; 9 positions agree with TRBD1. After removal of 6 bases from V and 5 bases from J, the junction contained 10 bases not matched to a gene. Looked up from germline, CDR1 is KGHSH and CDR2 is LQKENI. The CDR3 loop spans 15 amino acids. CDR3: CASSQRDRDRETQYF. CDR3 nucleotide sequence: TGTGCCAGCTCCCAAAGGGACAGGGATCGGGAGACCCAGTACTTC.

This clone was detected only a few times. The chain is built from TRBV7-2 and TRBJ1-5; no definite D call. The CDR3 has 15 amino acids. The germline CDR1 and CDR2 sequences are SGHTA and FQGNSA. The V and J ends lost 0 bases and 7 bases respectively, with 13 bases between them. CDR3 in amino acids: CASSLAGTKGQPQHF. The CDR3 region has the DNA TGTGCCAGCAGCTTAGCGGGCACGAAGGGCCAGCCCCAGCATTTT.

The chain uses TRBV2 and TRBJ1-4, with no clear D. Trimming removed 6 bases from V and 8 bases from J, with 4 bases in between. This CDR3 has 10 amino acids. Germline V gene lookup returns CDR1 SNHLY and CDR2 FYNNEI. DNA of the CDR3: TGTGCCAGCAGGGTAGAAAAACTGTTTTTT. This codes for CASRVEKLFF.

CDR3 protein: CAISELGTVTGNTIYF. The CDR3 DNA sequence: TGTGCCATCAGTGAGCTTGGAACCGTGACTGGAAACACCATATATTTT. This rearrangement joins TRBV10-3 to TRBJ1-3; unclear D gene. Looked up from germline, CDR1 is ENHRY and CDR2 is SYGVKD. CDR3 length: 16 amino acids. Trimming stripped 2 bases from V and 2 bases from J, with 13 bases between.

This chain connects TRBV7-3 to TRBJ2-6; D uncertain. V lost 6 bases and J 2 bases, leaving 11 bases between the germline ends. CDR1 and CDR2 (germline): SGHTA, FQGTGA. CDR3 length: 15 amino acids. CDR3 nucleotides: TGTGCCAGCAGTCCCGCTTTAACTGGGGCCAACGTCCTGACTTTC. Amino acid sequence: CASSPALTGANVLTF.

The chain combines TRBV6-5 with TRBJ2-7, with D possibly TRBD1 on 6 matching bases. Germline CDR1 reads MNHEY; CDR2 reads SVGAGI. CDR3 length: 13 amino acids. V gave up 5 bases and J gave up 3 bases, with 11 bases separating them. This CDR3 reads CASSEGGDYEQYF. The CDR3, as DNA: TGTGCCAGCAGTGAAGGGGGAGACTACGAGCAGTACTTC.